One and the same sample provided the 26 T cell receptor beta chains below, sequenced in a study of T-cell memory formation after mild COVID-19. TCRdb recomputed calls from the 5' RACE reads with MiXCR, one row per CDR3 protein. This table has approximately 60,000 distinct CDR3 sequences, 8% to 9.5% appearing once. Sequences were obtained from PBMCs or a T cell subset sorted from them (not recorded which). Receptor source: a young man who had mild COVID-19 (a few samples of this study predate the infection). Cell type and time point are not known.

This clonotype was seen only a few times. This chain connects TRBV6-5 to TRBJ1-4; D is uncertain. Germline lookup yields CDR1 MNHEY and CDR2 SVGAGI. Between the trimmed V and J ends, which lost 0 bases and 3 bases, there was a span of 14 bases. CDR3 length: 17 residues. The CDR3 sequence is CASSYSKGRIANEKLFF. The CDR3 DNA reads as TGTGCCAGCAGTTACTCGAAAGGGCGGATCGCTAATGAAAAACTGTTTTTT.

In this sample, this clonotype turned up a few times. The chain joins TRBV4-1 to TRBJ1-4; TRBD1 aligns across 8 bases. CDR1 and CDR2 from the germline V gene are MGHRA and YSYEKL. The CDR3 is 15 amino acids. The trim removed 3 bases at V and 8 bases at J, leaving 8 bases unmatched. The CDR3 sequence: CASSQPDRVEEKLFF. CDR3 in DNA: TGCGCCAGCAGCCAGCCGGACAGGGTGGAGGAAAAACTGTTTTTT.

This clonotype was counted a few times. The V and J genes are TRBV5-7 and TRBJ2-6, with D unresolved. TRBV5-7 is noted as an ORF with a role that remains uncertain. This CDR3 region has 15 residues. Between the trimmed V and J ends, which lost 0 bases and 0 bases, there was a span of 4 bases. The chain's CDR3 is CASSLGTSGANVLTF. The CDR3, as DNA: TGTGCCAGCAGCTTGGGGACCTCTGGGGCCAACGTCCTGACTTTC.

The CDR3 loop reads CASSRQGMNTEAFF. The CDR3 DNA is TGTGCCAGCAGTCGCCAGGGGATGAACACTGAAGCTTTCTTT. V is TRBV12-3 or TRBV12-4 and J is TRBJ1-1, with a tentative D call TRBD1 (6 bases). Trimming shortened V by 5 bases and J by 0 bases, and 10 bases separated the two germline ends. CDR3 size: 14 residues.

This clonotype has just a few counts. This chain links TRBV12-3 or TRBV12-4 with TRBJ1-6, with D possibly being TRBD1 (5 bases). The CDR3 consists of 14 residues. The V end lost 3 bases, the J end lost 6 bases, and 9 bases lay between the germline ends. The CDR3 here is CASSFQGGNSPLHF. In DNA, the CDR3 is TGTGCCAGCAGTTTTCAGGGCGGTAATTCACCCCTCCACTTT.

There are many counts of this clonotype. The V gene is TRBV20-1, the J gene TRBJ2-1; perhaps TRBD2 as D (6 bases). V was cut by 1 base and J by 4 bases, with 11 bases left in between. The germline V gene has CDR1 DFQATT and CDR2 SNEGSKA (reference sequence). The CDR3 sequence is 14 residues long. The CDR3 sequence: CSARGRGLYNEQFF. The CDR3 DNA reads TGCAGTGCTAGAGGGCGGGGCCTTTACAATGAGCAGTTCTTC.

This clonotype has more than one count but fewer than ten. The CDR3: CASSSSGSEKLFF. The CDR3 nucleotides read TGTGCCAGCAGCTCCTCAGGGAGTGAAAAACTGTTTTTT. The J gene is TRBJ1-4, the V gene TRBV7-9; D possibly corresponds to TRBD1 (5 bases). Germline-derived CDR1 and CDR2 are SEHNR and FQNEAQ (reference sequence). Trimming took 4 bases from V and 7 from J, leaving 10 bases between them. The CDR3 spans 13 residues.

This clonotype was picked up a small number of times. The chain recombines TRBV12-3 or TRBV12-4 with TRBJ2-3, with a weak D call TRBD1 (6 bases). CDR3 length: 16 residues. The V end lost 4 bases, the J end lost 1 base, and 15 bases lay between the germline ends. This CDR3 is CASSSQGAAGTDTQYF. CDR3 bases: TGTGCCAGCAGTTCACAGGGAGCCGCGGGCACAGATACGCAGTATTTT.

The CDR3 region has the DNA TGTGCCAGCAGTTTTAAAGAAAAACTGTTTTTT. It translates to CASSFKEKLFF. V and J are TRBV6-5 and TRBJ1-4; no clear D. This CDR3 region has 11 residues. Germline V gene sequence: CDR1 MNHEY, CDR2 SVGAGI. V was clipped by 4 bases and J by 8 bases, with 5 bases between them.

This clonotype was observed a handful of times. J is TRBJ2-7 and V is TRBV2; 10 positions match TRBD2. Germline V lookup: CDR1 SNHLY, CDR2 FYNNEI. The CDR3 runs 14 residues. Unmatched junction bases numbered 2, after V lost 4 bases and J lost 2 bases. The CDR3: CASSVSGGTYEQYF. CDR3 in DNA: TGTGCCAGCAGTGTTAGCGGGGGGACCTACGAGCAGTACTTC. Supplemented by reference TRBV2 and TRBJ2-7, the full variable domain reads EPEVTQTPSHQVTQMGQEVILRCVPISNHLYFYWYRQILGQKVEFLVSFYNNEISEKSEIFDDQFSVERPDGSNFTLKIRSTKLEDSAMYFCASSVSGGTYEQYFGPGTRLTVT.

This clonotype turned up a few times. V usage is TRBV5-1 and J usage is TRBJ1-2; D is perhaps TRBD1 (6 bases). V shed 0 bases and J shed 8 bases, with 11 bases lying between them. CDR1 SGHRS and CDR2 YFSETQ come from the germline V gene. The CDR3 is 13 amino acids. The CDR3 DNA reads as TGCGCCAGCAGCTTGGGTTCCGACAGGGGCTACACCTTC. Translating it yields CASSLGSDRGYTF.

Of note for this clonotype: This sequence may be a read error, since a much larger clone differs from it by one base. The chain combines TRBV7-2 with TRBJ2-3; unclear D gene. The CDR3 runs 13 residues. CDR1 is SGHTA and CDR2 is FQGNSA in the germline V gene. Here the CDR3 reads CASTLGRTDTKYF. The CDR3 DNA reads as TGTGCCAGCACCCTAGGGCGCACAGATACGAAGTATTTT.

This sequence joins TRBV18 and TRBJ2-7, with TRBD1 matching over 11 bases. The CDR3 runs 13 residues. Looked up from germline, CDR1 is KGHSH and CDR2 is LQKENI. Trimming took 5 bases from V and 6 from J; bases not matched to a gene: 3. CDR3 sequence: CASSSGTGGEQYV. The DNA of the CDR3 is TGTGCCAGCTCAAGCGGGACAGGGGGCGAGCAGTACGTC.

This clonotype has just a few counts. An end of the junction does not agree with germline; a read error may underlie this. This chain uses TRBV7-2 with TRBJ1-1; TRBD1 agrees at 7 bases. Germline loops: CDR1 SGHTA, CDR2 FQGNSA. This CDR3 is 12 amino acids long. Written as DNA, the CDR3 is TGTGCCAGCAGCTTACCGACAGGGTCTCTGATCTTT. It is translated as CASSLPTGSLIF.

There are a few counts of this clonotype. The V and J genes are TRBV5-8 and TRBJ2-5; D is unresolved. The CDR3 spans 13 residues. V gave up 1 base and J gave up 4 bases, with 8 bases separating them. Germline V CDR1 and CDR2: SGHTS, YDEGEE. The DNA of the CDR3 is TGTGCCAGCAGCTTGACACCAGCAGAGACCCAGTACTTC. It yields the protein CASSLTPAETQYF.

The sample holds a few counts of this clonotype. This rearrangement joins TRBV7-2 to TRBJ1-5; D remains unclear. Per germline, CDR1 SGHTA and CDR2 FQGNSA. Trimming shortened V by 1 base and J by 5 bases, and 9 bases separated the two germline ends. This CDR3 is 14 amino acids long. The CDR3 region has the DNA TGTGCCAGCAGCTTAGATGGGTCGGATCAGCCCCAGCATTTT. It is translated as CASSLDGSDQPQHF.

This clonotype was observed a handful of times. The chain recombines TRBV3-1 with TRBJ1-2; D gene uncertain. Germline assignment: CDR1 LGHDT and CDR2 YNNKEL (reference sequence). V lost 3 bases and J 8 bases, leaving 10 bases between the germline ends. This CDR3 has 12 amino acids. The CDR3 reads CASSQGNGGYTF. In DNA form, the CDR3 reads TGTGCCAGCAGCCAGGGGAATGGCGGCTACACCTTC. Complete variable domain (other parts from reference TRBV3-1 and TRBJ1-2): DTAVSQTPKYLVTQMGNDKSIKCEQNLGHDTMYWYKQDSKKFLKIMFSYNNKELIINETVPNRFSPKSPDKAHLNLHINSLELGDSAVYFCASSQGNGGYTFGSGTRLTVV.

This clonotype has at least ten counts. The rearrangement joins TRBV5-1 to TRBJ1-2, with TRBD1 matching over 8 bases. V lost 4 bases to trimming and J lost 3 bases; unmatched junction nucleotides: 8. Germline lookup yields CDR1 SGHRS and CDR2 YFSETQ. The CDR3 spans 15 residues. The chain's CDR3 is CASSRQGNGDYGYTF. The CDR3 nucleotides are TGCGCCAGCAGCCGACAGGGGAACGGTGACTATGGCTACACCTTC.

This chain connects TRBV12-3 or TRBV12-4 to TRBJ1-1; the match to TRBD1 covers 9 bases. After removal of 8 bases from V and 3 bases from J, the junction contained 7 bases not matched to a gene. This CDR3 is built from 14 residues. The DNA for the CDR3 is TGTGCCAGCTCCCGTACAGGGGGCGACACTGAAGCTTTCTTT. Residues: CASSRTGGDTEAFF.

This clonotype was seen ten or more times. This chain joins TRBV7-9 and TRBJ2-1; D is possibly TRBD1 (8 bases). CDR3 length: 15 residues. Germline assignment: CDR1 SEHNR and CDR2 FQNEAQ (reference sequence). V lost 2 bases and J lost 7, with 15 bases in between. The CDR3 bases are TGTGCCAGCAGCTTATTACAGGGGGGGAAGAATGAGCAGTTCTTC. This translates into CASSLLQGGKNEQFF.

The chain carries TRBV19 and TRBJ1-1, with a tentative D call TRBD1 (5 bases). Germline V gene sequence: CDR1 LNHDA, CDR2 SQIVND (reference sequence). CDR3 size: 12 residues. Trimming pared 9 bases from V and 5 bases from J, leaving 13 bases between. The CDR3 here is CASRRAKTEAFF. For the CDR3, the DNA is TGTGCCAGCCGCAGGGCGAAGACTGAAGCTTTCTTT. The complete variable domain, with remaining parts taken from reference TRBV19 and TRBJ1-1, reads DGGITQSPKYLFRKEGQNVTLSCEQNLNHDAMYWYRQDPGQGLRLIYYSQIVNDFQKGDIAEGYSVSREKKESFPLTVTSAQKNPTAFYLCASRRAKTEAFFGQGTRLTVV.

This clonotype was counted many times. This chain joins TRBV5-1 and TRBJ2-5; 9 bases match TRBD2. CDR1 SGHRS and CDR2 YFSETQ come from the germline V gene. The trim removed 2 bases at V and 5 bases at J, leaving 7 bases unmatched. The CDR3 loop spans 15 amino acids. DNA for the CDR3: TGCGCCAGCAGCTTCGATAGCGGGGGTCTGGAGACCCAGTACTTC. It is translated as CASSFDSGGLETQYF.

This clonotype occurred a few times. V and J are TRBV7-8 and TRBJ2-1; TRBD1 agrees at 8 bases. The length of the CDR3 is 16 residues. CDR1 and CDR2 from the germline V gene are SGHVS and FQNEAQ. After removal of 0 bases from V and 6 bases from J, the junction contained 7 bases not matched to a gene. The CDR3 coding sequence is TGTGCCAGCAGCTTAGCGTACAGGGGGGCGGGCAATGAGCAGTTCTTC. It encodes CASSLAYRGAGNEQFF.

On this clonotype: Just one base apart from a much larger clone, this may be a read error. The CDR3 loop reads CASSLEGNGDAFF. The CDR3 nucleotides read TGCGCCAGCAGCTTGGAGGGTAATGGTGACGCTTTCTTT. The chain couples TRBV5-1 to TRBJ1-1, with no clear D. V shed 0 bases and J shed 11 bases, with 14 bases lying between them. The CDR3 loop spans 13 amino acids. Germline CDR1 is SGHRS and CDR2 is YFSETQ.

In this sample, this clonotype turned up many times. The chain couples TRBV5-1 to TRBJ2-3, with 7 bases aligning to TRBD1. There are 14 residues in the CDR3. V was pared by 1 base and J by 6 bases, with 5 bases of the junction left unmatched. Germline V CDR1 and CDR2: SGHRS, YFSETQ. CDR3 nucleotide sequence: TGCGCCAGCAGCTTGCCGGGACAGTGGGATACGCAGTATTTT. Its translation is CASSLPGQWDTQYF.

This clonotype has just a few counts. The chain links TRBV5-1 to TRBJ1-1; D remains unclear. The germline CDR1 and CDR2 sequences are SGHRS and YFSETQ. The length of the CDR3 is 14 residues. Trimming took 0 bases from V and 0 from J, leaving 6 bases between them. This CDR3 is CASSLENMNTEAFF. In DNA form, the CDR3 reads TGCGCCAGCAGCTTGGAAAACATGAACACTGAAGCTTTCTTT. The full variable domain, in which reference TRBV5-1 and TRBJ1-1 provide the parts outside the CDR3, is KAGVTQTPRYLIKTRGQQVTLSCSPISGHRSVSWYQQTPGQGLQFLFEYFSETQRNKGNFPGRFSGRQFSNSRSEMNVSTLELGDSALYLCASSLENMNTEAFFGQGTRLTVV.